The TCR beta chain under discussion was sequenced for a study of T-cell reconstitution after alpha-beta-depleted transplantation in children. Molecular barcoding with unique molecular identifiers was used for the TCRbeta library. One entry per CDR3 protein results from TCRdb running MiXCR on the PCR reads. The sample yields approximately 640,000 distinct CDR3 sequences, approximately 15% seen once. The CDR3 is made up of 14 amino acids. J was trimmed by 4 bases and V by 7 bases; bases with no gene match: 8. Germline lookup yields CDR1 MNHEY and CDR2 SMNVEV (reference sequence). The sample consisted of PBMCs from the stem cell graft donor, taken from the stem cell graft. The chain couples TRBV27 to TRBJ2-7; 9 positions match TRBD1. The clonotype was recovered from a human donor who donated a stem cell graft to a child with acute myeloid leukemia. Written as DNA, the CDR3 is TGTGCCAGCACCGCGGGGGACAGGGCTTACGAGCAGTACTTC. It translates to CASTAGDRAYEQYF.